This entry lists 5 T cell receptor beta chains sequenced from one sample in a study of cytomegalovirus exposure and HLA in healthy donors. Vbeta (60) and Jbeta (13) primers were used in the PCR. This table comes from immunoSEQ multiplex PCR, and its TCRdb copy is limited to in-frame clones, with some not included. The repertoire consists of about 200,000 clones, with roughly 78% occurring once and the leading ten covering 3.5% to 5%. Sequences were obtained from PBMCs. These receptors all come from a young woman in good health and CMV-seropositive.

The chain joins TRBV7-6 to TRBJ2-7, with 10 bases lining up with TRBD1. The CDR3 totals 16 residues. The trim removed 3 bases at V and 2 bases at J, leaving 7 bases unmatched. The germline CDR1 and CDR2 sequences are SGHVS and FNYEAQ. CDR3 residues: CASSFSRDRGTYEQYF. The DNA of the CDR3 is TGTGCCAGCAGCTTCAGCCGGGACAGGGGTACCTACGAGCAGTACTTC.

The V gene is TRBV2, the J gene TRBJ1-5; no definite D call. The CDR3 spans 15 residues. The V end lost 1 base, the J end lost 7 bases, and 14 bases lay between the germline ends. Germline values: CDR1 SNHLY, CDR2 FYNNEI. The CDR3 here is CASSEGVGGRQPQHF. CDR3 DNA sequence: TGTGCCAGCAGTGAAGGGGTAGGCGGGAGGCAGCCCCAGCATTTT. The variable domain in full, completed from reference TRBV2 and TRBJ1-5, reads EPEVTQTPSHQVTQMGQEVILRCVPISNHLYFYWYRQILGQKVEFLVSFYNNEISEKSEIFDDQFSVERPDGSNFTLKIRSTKLEDSAMYFCASSEGVGGRQPQHFGDGTRLSIL.

This sequence joins TRBV2 and TRBJ1-1; D is possibly TRBD1 (5 bases). Looked up from germline, CDR1 is SNHLY and CDR2 is FYNNEI. V shed 9 bases and J shed 1 base, with 12 bases lying between them. There are 13 residues in the CDR3. In nucleotides, the CDR3 is TGTGCCAGTCTCCAGGGCCCGAACACTGAAGCTTTCTTT. Its protein is CASLQGPNTEAFF.

This chain links TRBV29-1 with TRBJ1-5; D may be TRBD1 (6 bases). From germline, CDR1 is SQVTM and CDR2 ANQGSEA. This CDR3 contains 14 residues. With 4 bases removed from V and 3 bases from J, the gap between germline ends came to 13 bases. In DNA, the CDR3 is TGCAGCGTTGGGGCGGGGGGCCACAATCAGCCCCAGCATTTT. It specifies CSVGAGGHNQPQHF.

In this sample, this clone turned up a few times. Other DNA sequences in the same sample also yield this CDR3. The genes are TRBV7-7 and TRBJ2-7; weak D call: TRBD2 (6 bases). CDR3 length: 13 residues. Germline V gives CDR1 SSHAT, CDR2 FNYEAQ (reference sequence). The ends were cut back, 5 bases at V and 1 base at J, with 9 bases in the middle. CDR3 nucleotide sequence: TGTGCCAGCAGCCCCGGGACTTCCTACGAGCAGTACTTC. It translates to CASSPGTSYEQYF.